This entry describes one T cell receptor (beta chain). Its specificity is unknown. TCRdb reprocessed the 5' RACE reads and reports one entry per CDR3 protein, with no DNA. In total, the table holds around 210,000 distinct CDR3 sequences. These data are taken from a study of monozygotic twins with inflammatory bowel disease. General observations from the study: Among twins, concordant and discordant pairs did not differ in repertoire similarity, possibly from limited power. Researchers report that IBD patients shared fewer clonotypes with others than healthy twins, especially amid disease activity. The co-twins with IBD showed lower TCRbeta diversity (inverse Simpson) than their healthy siblings.

The V gene's germline CDR1 is SGHTA and CDR2 FQGNSA. There are 13 residues in the CDR3. RNA in its total form was extracted from whole blood, and T cells were not sorted. The origin of this receptor is a human donor with ulcerative colitis or Crohn's disease, or a healthy co-twin of an affected twin (not recorded which). The material sequenced was blood. The gene calls are TRBV7-2 and TRBJ2-1; lacking DNA, the TRBD2 call made by TCRdb goes unchecked. This CDR3 is CASSFGRGNEQFF. Complete variable domain (other parts from reference TRBV7-2 and TRBJ2-1): GAGVSQSPSNKVTEKGKDVELRCDPISGHTALYWYRQSLGQGLEFLIYFQGNSAPDKSGLPSDRFSAERTGGSVSTLTIQRTQQEDSAVYLCASSFGRGNEQFFGPGTRLTVL.